The TCR beta chain under discussion was sequenced for a study of blood T cell repertoires in COVID-19. Study as a whole: The origin of the acute and convalescent COVID-19 samples was the United States, Italy and Spain. From T cells, B-cell-depleted T cells, or PBMCs came the material, which was cDNA or gDNA.

As handled by the study authors: Estimation of nucleated cell counts was performed using reference gene primer amplification. The repertoire was sequenced with immunoSEQ multiplex PCR; TCRdb's copy has only in-frame clones and lacks some. V and J calls plus clone size are reproduced from that table; the DNA served to infer D and trimming. The data contain 250,000 to 300,000 clones, approximately 86% of them singletons. The length of the CDR3 is 14 residues. Germline trimming cut 5 bases from V and 4 bases from J; bases unmatched to any gene: 4. The germline V gene encodes CDR1 MNHEY and CDR2 SVGEGT. The TCR originated in a woman under 30 with acute or convalescent COVID-19. V is TRBV6-2 or TRBV6-3 and J is TRBJ1-1, with 10 bases that match TRBD1. Specimen: peripheral blood. The CDR3 is CASSRDRGGTEAFF. Here the CDR3 DNA reads TGTGCCAGCAGTAGGGACAGGGGTGGCACTGAAGCTTTCTTT.